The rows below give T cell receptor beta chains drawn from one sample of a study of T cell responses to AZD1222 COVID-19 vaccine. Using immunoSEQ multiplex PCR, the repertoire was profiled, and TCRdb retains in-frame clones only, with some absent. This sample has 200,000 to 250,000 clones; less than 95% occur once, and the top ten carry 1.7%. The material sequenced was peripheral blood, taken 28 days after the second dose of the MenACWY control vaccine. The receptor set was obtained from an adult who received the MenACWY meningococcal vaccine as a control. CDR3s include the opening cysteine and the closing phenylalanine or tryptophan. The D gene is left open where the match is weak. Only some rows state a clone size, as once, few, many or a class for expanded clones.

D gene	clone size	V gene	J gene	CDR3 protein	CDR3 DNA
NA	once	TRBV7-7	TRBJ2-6	CASSPMVTTSGANVLTF	TGTGCCAGCAGCCCCATGGTTACTACCTCTGGGGCCAACGTCCTGACTTTC
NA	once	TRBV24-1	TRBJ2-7	CATSDEARGMREQYF	TGTGCCACCAGTGATGAGGCCCGGGGAATGCGCGAGCAGTACTTC
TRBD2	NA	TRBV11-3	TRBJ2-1	CASSTRGGVNNEQFF	TGTGCCAGCAGCACGCGGGGGGGCGTGAACAATGAGCAGTTCTTC
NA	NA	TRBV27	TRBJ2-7	CASSLGQGTDEQYF	TGTGCCAGCAGTTTGGGGCAGGGAACAGACGAGCAGTACTTC
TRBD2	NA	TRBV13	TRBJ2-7	CASSLVGGSSYEQYF	TGTGCCAGCAGCTTAGTCGGCGGGAGTTCCTACGAGCAGTACTTC
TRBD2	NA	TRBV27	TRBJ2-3	CASRALLAGGPQYF	TGTGCCAGCAGGGCTCTACTAGCGGGAGGACCGCAGTATTTT
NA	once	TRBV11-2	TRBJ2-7	CASSTIARDKSYEQYF	TGTGCCAGCAGCACGATAGCCCGGGACAAATCCTACGAGCAGTACTTC
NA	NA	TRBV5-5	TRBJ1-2	CASSLAGDGYTF	TGTGCCAGCAGCTTGGCGGGGGATGGCTACACCTTC
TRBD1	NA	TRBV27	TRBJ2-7	CASSWDSTYEQYF	TGTGCCAGCAGTTGGGACAGTACCTACGAGCAGTACTTC
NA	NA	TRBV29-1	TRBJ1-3	CSVWDSRGNTIYF	TGCAGCGTTTGGGATTCGCGAGGAAACACCATATATTTT
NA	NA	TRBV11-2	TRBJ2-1	CASSGPGTKEYEQFF	TGTGCCAGCAGCGGACCCGGGACCAAGGAATATGAGCAGTTCTTC
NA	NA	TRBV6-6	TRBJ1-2	CASRPDGNYGYTF	TGTGCCAGCAGGCCCGACGGGAACTATGGCTACACCTTC
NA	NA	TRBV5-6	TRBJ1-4	CASSPGGTNEKLFF	TGTGCCAGCAGCCCGGGGGGGACTAATGAAAAACTGTTTTTT
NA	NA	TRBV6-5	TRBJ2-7	CASSREITNYEQYF	TGTGCCAGCAGTAGGGAGATTACTAACTACGAGCAGTACTTC
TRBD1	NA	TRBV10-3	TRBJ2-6	CAISTQQGAYSGANVLTF	TGTGCCATCAGTACCCAACAGGGGGCCTATTCTGGGGCCAACGTCCTGACTTTC
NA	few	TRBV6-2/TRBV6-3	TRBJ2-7	CASSYSVPGGYEQYF	TGTGCCAGCAGTTACTCGGTACCTGGTGGGTACGAGCAGTACTTC
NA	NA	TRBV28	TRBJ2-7	CASVLYEQYF	TGTGCCAGCGTCCTCTACGAGCAGTACTTC
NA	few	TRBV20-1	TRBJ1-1	CSASKGDTEAFF	TGCAGTGCTAGTAAGGGGGACACTGAAGCTTTCTTT
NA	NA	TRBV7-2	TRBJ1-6	CATSRGRGDSPLHF	TGTGCCACTTCGCGAGGACGGGGGGATTCACCCCTCCACTTT
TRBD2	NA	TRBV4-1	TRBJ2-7	CVSSLRLAGIYEQYF	TGCGTCAGCAGCCTGAGGCTAGCGGGGATCTACGAGCAGTACTTC
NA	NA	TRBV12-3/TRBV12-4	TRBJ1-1	CASSPRANTEAFF	TGTGCCAGCAGCCCCCGGGCGAACACTGAAGCTTTCTTT
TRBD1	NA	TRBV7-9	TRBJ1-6	CASSPTRGTGFSPLHF	TGTGCCAGCAGCCCCACGCGGGGGACAGGGTTTTCACCCCTCCACTTT
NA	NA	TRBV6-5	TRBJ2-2	CASSSIVSGELFF	TGTGCCAGCAGTTCAATAGTTTCCGGGGAGCTGTTTTTT
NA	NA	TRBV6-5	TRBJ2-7	CASVGQSSYEQYF	TGTGCCAGCGTCGGCCAATCATCGTACGAGCAGTACTTC
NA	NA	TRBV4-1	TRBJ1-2	CASSQAPANSRANYGYTF	TGCGCCAGCAGCCAAGCCCCGGCAAACAGTCGAGCTAACTATGGCTACACCTTC
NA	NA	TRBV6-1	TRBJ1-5	CASSEAGGGQPQHF	TGTGCCAGCAGTGAAGCAGGGGGAGGTCAGCCCCAGCATTTT
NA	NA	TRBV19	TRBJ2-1	CASTGGDREQFF	TGTGCCAGTACTGGGGGGGACAGGGAGCAGTTCTTC
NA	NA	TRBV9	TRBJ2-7	CASSEWGKPTYEQYF	TGTGCCAGCAGCGAATGGGGGAAACCAACCTACGAGCAGTACTTC
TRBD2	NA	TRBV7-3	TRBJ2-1	CASSSITSGRDNEQFF	TGTGCCAGCAGCTCCATTACTAGCGGGAGGGACAATGAGCAGTTCTTC
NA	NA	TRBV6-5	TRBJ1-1	CASSYLGALLGTEAFF	TGTGCCAGCAGTTACCTAGGGGCCCTACTGGGCACTGAAGCTTTCTTT
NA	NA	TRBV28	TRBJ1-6	CASSPYRGQHNSPLHF	TGTGCCAGCAGTCCATATCGAGGACAGCATAATTCACCCCTCCACTTT
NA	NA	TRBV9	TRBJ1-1	CASSDSWGTEAFF	TGTGCCAGCAGCGATTCCTGGGGGACTGAAGCTTTCTTT
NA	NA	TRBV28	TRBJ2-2	CASSSGTTNTGELFF	TGTGCCAGCAGTTCCGGGACAACGAACACCGGGGAGCTGTTTTTT
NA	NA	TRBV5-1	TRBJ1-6	CASSLAGYSPLHF	TGCGCCAGCAGCTTGGCCGGGTATTCACCCCTCCACTTT
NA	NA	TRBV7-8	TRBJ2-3	CASRGGRELDTQYF	TGTGCCAGCAGAGGGGGGCGGGAGTTAGATACGCAGTATTTT
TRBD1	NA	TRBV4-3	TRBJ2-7	CASSQDRDRAYEQYF	TGCGCCAGCAGCCAAGACCGGGACAGGGCCTACGAGCAGTACTTC
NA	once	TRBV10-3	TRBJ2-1	CAISSSRRNNEQFF	TGTGCCATCAGTAGCTCCCGCAGGAACAATGAGCAGTTCTTC
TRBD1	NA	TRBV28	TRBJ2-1	CASSLPGRGQNNEQFF	TGTGCCAGCAGTTTACCGGGCAGGGGGCAGAACAATGAGCAGTTCTTC
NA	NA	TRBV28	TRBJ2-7	CASSPDSALGYEQYF	TGTGCCAGCAGTCCCGACAGTGCGTTGGGCTACGAGCAGTACTTC
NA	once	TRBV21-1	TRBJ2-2	CASSKNTGELFF	TGTGCCAGCAGCAAAAACACCGGGGAGCTGTTTTTT
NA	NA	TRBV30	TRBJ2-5	CAWSPLPGRETQYF	TGTGCCTGGAGTCCTTTGCCAGGTCGAGAGACCCAGTACTTC
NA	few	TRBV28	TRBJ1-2	CASSFRLYGYTF	TGTGCCAGCAGTTTTCGGCTCTATGGCTACACCTTC
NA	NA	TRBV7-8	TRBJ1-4	CASSFSGQSWGNEKLFF	TGTGCCAGCAGCTTTTCCGGACAGTCCTGGGGTAATGAAAAACTGTTTTTT
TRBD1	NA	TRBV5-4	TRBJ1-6	CASSLDRGRAALHF	TGTGCCAGCAGCTTGGACAGGGGGCGAGCCGCCCTCCACTTT
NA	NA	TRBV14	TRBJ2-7	CASSPVGTASYEQYF	TGTGCCAGCAGCCCCGTTGGGACCGCGAGTTACGAGCAGTACTTC
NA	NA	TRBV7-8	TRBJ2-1	CASSPTRDSYNEQFF	TGTGCCAGCAGCCCGACTAGGGACTCCTACAATGAGCAGTTCTTC
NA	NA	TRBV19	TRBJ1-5	CASKEQPNSNQPQHF	TGTGCCAGTAAAGAGCAGCCGAATAGCAATCAGCCCCAGCATTTT
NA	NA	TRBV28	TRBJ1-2	CASSSSHRALGYGYTF	TGTGCCAGCAGTTCCAGCCACAGGGCACTGGGCTATGGCTACACCTTC
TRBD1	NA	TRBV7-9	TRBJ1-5	CASSPTGAQPQHF	TGTGCCAGCAGCCCTACAGGGGCCCAGCCCCAGCATTTT
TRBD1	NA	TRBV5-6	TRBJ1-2	CASSPWTGSGYTF	TGTGCCAGCAGCCCCTGGACAGGGAGTGGCTACACCTTC
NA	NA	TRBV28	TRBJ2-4	CASSKQENIQYF	TGTGCCAGCAGCAAGCAGGAAAACATTCAGTACTTC
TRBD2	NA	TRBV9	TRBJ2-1	CASSVDSGGYNEQFF	TGTGCCAGCAGCGTAGATAGCGGGGGGTACAATGAGCAGTTCTTC
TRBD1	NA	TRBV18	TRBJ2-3	CASSRGQGGGTDTQYF	TGTGCCAGCTCACGCGGACAGGGCGGAGGCACAGATACGCAGTATTTT
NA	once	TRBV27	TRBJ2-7	CASSLVAGSYEQYF	TGTGCCAGCAGTTTAGTAGCAGGATCCTACGAGCAGTACTTC
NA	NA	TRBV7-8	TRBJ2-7	CASSSPLGPNPYEQYF	TGTGCCAGCAGCTCACCGTTGGGTCCTAACCCCTACGAGCAGTACTTC